Sequencing of this TCR beta chain was carried out in a study of blood T cell repertoires in COVID-19. TCRdb keeps only in-frame clones here, not all; method: immunoSEQ multiplex PCR. Seen here are some 270,000 clones, over 75% observed once, and the top ten hold more than 3.5%. The CDR3 covers 13 residues. V gave up 3 bases and J gave up 3 bases, with 12 bases separating them. Germline V CDR1 and CDR2: GTSNPN, SVGIG (reference sequence). Material for sequencing was PBMCs or T cells enriched from blood (not recorded which). The receptor was isolated from a woman in her 30s who had recovered from COVID-19. The chain has TRBV30 and TRBJ2-7; D is ambiguous. CDR3: CAWRDFGFYEQYF. For the CDR3, the DNA is TGTGCCTGGAGAGATTTTGGCTTCTACGAGCAGTACTTC.